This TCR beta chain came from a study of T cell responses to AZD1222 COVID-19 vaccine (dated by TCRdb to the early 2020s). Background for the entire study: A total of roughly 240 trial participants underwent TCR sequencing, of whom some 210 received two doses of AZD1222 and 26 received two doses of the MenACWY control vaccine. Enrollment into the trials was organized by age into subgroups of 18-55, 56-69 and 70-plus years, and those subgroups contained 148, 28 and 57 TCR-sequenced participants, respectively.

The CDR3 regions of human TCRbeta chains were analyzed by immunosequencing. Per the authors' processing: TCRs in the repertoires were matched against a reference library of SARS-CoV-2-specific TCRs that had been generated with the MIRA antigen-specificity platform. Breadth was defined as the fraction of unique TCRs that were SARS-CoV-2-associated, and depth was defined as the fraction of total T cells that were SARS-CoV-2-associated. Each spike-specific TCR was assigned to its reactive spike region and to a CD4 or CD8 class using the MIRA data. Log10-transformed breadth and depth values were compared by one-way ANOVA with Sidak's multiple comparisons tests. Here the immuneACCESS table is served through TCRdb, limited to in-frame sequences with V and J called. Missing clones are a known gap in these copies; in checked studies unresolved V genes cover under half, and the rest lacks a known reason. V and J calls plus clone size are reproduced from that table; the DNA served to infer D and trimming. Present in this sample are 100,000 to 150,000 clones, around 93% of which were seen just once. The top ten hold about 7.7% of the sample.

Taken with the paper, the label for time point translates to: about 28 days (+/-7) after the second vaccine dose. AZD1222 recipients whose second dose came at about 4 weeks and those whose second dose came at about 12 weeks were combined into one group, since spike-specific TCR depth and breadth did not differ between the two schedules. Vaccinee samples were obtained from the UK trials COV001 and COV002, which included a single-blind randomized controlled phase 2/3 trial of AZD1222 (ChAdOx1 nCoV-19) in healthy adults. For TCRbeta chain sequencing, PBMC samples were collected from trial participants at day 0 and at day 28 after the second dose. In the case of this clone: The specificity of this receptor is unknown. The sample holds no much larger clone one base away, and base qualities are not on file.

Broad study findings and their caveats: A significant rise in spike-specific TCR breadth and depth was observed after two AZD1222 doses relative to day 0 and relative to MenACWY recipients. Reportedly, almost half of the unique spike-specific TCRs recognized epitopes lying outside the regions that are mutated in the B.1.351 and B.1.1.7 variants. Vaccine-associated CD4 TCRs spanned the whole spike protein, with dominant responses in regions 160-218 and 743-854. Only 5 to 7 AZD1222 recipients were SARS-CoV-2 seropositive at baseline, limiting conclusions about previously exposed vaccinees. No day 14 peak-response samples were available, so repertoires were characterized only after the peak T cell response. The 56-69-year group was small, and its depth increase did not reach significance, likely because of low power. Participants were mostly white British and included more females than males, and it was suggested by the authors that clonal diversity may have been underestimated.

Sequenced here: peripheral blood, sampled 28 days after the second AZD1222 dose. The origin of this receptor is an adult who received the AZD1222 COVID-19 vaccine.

The sequenced DNA is TGTGCCAGCACCTTGGAGGGGGTTACGAACACCGGGGAGCTGTTTTTT. The resulting protein is CASTLEGVTNTGELFF. The chain uses TRBV2 and TRBJ2-2; the D gene is tentatively TRBD1 or TRBD2, each matching 6 bases. Reading the germline V gene gives CDR1 SNHLY and CDR2 FYNNEI. Counted from cysteine to phenylalanine, this CDR3 has 16 amino acids. Solely the CDR3 DNA is kept, with 48 bases framed from the first base. V is clipped by 7 bases and J by 0 bases, and the sequence between their germline boundaries is 15 bases long. Beyond the CDR3, the reference TRBV2 and TRBJ2-2 genes provide the residues; the full variable domain reads: EPEVTQTPSHQVTQMGQEVILRCVPISNHLYFYWYRQILGQKVEFLVSFYNNEISEKSEIFDDQFSVERPDGSNFTLKIRSTKLEDSAMYFCASTLEGVTNTGELFFGEGSRLTVL.